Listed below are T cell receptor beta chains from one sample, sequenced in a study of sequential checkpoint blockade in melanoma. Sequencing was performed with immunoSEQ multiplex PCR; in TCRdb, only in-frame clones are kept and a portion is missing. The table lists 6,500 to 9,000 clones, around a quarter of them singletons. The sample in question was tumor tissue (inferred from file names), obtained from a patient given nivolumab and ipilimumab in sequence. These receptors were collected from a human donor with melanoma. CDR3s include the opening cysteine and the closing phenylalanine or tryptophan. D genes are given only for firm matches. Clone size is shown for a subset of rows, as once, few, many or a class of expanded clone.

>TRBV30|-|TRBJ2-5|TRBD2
CAWRSLAGVGETQYF
TGTGCCTGGAGGTCACTAGCGGGGGTTGGGGAGACCCAGTACTTC
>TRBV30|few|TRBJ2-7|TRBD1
CAWSSGQGADEQYF
TGTGCCTGGAGTTCCGGACAGGGGGCTGACGAGCAGTACTTC
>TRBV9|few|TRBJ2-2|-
CASSKGGTPYSGELFF
TGTGCCAGCAGCAAAGGAGGGACTCCATACTCCGGGGAGCTGTTTTTT
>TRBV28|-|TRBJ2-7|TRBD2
CASRLRWEGRPQRYEQYF
TGTGCCAGCAGGCTAAGGTGGGAGGGCCGCCCCCAACGATACGAGCAGTACTTC
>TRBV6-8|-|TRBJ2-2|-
CASSSLADTGELFF
TGTGCCAGCAGTTCCCTGGCGGACACCGGGGAGCTGTTTTTT
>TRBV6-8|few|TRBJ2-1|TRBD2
CASSSRLAGYSDEQFF
TGTGCCAGCAGTTCCCGACTAGCGGGGTATAGCGATGAGCAGTTCTTC
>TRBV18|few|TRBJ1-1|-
CASSPREVMNTEAFF
TGTGCCAGCTCACCCAGGGAGGTTATGAACACTGAAGCTTTCTTT
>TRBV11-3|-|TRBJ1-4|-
CASQGPPFDGEKLFF
TGTGCCAGCCAGGGCCCCCCATTCGATGGTGAAAAACTGTTTTTT
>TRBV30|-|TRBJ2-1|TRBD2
CAWSPDGRASNEQFF
TGTGCCTGGAGCCCGGACGGGAGGGCCTCAAATGAGCAGTTCTTC
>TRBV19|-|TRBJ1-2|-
CASSVQGRYGYTF
TGTGCCAGTAGTGTCCAGGGTCGGTATGGCTACACCTTC
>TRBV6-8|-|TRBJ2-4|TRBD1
CASSSGQGQVGAKNIQYF
TGTGCCAGCAGCTCCGGACAGGGTCAGGTGGGGGCCAAAAACATTCAGTACTTC
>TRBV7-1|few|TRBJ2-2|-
CASRPQNTGELFF
TGTGCCAGCAGGCCGCAGAACACCGGGGAGCTGTTTTTT
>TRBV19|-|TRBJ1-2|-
CASSIKSFRGYTF
TGTGCCAGTAGTATCAAGAGTTTTCGAGGCTACACCTTC
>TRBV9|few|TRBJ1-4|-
CASSVGPNEKLFF
TGTGCCAGCAGCGTGGGACCTAATGAAAAACTGTTTTTT
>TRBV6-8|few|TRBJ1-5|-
CASSLDSPRGNQPQHF
TGTGCCAGCAGTTTGGACAGCCCGCGGGGCAATCAGCCCCAGCATTTT
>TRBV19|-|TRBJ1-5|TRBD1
CASSTTGEVQHF
TGTGCCAGTAGCACGACAGGGGAGGTCCAGCATTTT
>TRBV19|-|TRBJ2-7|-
CASRITSPYEQYF
TGTGCCAGTCGCATCACTAGTCCCTACGAGCAGTACTTC
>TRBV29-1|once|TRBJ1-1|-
CSVVGQPNTEAFF
TGCAGCGTAGTAGGACAGCCGAACACTGAAGCTTTCTTT
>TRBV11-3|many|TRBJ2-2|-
CASSAKGPNTGELFF
TGTGCCAGCAGCGCGAAGGGACCTAACACCGGGGAGCTGTTTTTT
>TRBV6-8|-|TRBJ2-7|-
CASSYVGVAYEQYF
TGTGCCAGCAGTTACGTCGGAGTAGCCTACGAGCAGTACTTC
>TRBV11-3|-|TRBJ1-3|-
CASSFLGRISGNTIYF
TGTGCCAGCAGCTTTCTCGGACGGATCTCTGGAAACACCATATATTTT
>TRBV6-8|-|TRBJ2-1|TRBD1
CASSYSRTGTYNEQFF
TGTGCCAGCAGTTACTCTCGGACAGGAACCTACAATGAGCAGTTCTTC
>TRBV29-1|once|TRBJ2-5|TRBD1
CSVEGEPGTGIETQYF
TGCAGCGTGGAGGGGGAACCCGGGACAGGGATAGAGACCCAGTACTTC
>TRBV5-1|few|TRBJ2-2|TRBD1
CASSLVQGVTGELFF
TGCGCCAGCAGCTTGGTTCAGGGGGTCACCGGGGAGCTGTTTTTT
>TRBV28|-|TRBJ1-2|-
CASSSHGQHPGYTF
TGTGCCAGCAGTTCCCACGGACAGCATCCTGGCTACACCTTC
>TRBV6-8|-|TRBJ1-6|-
CASRYRERYNSPLHF
TGTGCCAGCCGATACAGGGAGCGATATAATTCACCCCTCCACTTT
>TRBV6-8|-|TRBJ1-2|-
CASSRPGVSDGYTF
TGTGCCAGCAGTAGACCAGGGGTTTCGGATGGCTACACCTTC
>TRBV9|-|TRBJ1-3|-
CASSVVGEHTIYF
TGTGCCAGCAGCGTAGTGGGGGAACACACCATATATTTT
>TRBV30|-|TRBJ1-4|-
CAWRRTVYNEKLFF
TGTGCCTGGAGACGGACCGTCTATAATGAAAAACTGTTTTTT
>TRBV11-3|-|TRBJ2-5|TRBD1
CASSSANRGLGETQYF
TGTGCCAGCAGCTCGGCCAACAGGGGTTTGGGAGAGACCCAGTACTTC
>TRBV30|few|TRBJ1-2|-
CAWNPLGQNYGYTF
TGTGCCTGGAACCCTCTTGGGCAGAACTATGGCTACACCTTC
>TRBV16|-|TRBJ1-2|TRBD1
CASSQMTGAQPNYGYTF
TGTGCCAGCAGCCAAATGACAGGGGCCCAACCCAACTATGGCTACACCTTC
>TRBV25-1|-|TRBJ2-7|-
CASSEKDYEQYF
TGTGCCAGCAGTGAGAAGGATTACGAGCAGTACTTC
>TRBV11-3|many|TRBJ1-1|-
CASSLGVTLNTEAFF
TGTGCCAGCAGCTTAGGCGTTACTTTGAACACTGAAGCTTTCTTT
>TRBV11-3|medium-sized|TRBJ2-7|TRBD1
CASSRYGTGYYEQYF
TGTGCCAGCAGCCGATACGGGACAGGGTACTACGAGCAGTACTTC
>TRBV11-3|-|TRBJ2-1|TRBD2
CASSLTSGRANEQFF
TGTGCCAGCAGCTTGACTAGCGGGAGGGCCAATGAGCAGTTCTTC
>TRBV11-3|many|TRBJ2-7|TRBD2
CASSLGGSTYEQYF
TGTGCCAGCAGCTTAGGCGGGAGCACCTACGAGCAGTACTTC
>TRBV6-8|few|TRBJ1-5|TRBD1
CASSYGRGQSQPQHF
TGTGCCAGCAGTTACGGCAGGGGGCAGAGTCAGCCCCAGCATTTT
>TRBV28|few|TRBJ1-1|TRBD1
CASSWNTGGEANTEAFF
TGTGCCAGCAGTTGGAACACAGGGGGGGAGGCGAACACTGAAGCTTTCTTT